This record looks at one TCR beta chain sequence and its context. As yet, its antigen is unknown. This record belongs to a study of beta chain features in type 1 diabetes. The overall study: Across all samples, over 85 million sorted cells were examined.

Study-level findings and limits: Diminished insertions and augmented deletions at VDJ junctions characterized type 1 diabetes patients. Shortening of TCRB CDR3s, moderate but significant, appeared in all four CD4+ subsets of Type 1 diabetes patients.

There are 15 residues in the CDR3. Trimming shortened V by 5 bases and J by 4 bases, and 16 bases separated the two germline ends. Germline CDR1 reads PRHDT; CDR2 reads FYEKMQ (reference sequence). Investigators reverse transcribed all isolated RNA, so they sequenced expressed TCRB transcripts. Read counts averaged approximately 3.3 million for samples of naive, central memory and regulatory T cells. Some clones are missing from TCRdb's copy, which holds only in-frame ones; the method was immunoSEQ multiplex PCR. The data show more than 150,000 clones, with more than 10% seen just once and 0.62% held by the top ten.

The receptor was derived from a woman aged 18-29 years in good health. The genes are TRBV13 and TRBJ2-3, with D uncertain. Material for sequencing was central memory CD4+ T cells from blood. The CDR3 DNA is TGTGCCAGCAGCCCGCCCTCAATGACTCCAGATACGCAGTATTTT. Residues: CASSPPSMTPDTQYF.